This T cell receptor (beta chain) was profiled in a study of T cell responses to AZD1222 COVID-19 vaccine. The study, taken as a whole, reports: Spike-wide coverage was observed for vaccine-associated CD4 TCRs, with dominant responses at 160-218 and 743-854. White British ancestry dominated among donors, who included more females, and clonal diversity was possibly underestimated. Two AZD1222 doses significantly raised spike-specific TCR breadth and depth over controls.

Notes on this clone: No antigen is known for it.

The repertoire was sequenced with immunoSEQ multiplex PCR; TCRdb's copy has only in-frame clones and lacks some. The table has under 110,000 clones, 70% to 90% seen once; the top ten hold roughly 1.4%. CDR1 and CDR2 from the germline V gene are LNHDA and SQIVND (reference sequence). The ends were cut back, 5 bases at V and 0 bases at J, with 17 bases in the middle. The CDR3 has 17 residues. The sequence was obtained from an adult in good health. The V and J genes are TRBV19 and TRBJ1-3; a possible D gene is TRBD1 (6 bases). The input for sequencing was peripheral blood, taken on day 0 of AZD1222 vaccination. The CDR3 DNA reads TGTGCCAGTAGTGTCTCGGGGGCCTCACTCTCTGGAAACACCATATATTTT. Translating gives CASSVSGASLSGNTIYF.